The present entry profiles one T cell receptor (beta chain) with its context. V trimming: 6 bases; J trimming: 3 bases; junction bases outside the gene matches: 4. This CDR3 comprises 13 residues. The data were obtained in a study of blood T cell repertoires in COVID-19. The wider study: Samples taken during acute and convalescent COVID-19 were collected in the United States, Italy and Spain.

Per the study methods: Amplifying reference gene primers gave estimates of nucleated cell counts. Repertoires were generated with immunoSEQ multiplex PCR, while TCRdb's copy carries only in-frame clones and drops some. V, J and clone size were drawn from that table, and D and trimming were deduced from the DNA. The sample contains 99,000 or so clones, roughly 91% of which appear only once. The rearrangement links TRBV12-3 or TRBV12-4 to TRBJ2-5; 7 nucleotides align to TRBD2. The sequencing input was peripheral blood. This TCR was sampled from a human donor in a cohort sampled during active COVID-19. The CDR3 loop reads CASRGLQEETQYF. CDR3 nucleotide sequence: TGTGCCAGCAGGGGACTACAAGAAGAGACCCAGTACTTC.